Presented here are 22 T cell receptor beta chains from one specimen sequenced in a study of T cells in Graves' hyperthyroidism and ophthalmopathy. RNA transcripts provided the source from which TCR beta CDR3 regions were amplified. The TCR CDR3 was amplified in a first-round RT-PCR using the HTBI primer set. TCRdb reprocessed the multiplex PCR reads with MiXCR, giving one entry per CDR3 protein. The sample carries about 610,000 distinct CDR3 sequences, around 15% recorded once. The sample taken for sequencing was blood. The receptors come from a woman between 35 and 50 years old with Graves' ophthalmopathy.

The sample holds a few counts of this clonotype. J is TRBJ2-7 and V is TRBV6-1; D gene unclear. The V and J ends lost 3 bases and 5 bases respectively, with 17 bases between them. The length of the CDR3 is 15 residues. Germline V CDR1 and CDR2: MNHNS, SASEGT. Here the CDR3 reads CASSDLFTPGNEQYF. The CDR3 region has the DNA TGTGCCAGCAGTGACCTCTTTACCCCCGGCAACGAGCAGTACTTC.

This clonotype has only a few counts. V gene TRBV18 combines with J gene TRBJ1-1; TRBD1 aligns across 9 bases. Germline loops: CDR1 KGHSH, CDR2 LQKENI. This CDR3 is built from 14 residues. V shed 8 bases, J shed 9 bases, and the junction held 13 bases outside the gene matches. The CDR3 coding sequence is TGTGCCAGCACGGACAGGGGCGAATTCGGTAAAGCTTTCTTT. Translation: CASTDRGEFGKAFF. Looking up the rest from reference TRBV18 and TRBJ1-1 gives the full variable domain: NAGVMQNPRHLVRRRGQEARLRCSPMKGHSHVYWYRQLPEEGLKFMVYLQKENIIDESGMPKERFSAEFPKEGPSILRIQQVVRGDSAAYFCASTDRGEFGKAFFGQGTRLTVV.

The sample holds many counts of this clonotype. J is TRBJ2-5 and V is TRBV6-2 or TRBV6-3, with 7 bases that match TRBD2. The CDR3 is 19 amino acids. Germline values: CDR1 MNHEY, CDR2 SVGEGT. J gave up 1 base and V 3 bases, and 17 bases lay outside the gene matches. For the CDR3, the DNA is TGTGCCAGCAGTTATAATGCGTGGGAGGGCCTCCGCGCCCAAGAGACCCAGTACTTC. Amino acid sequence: CASSYNAWEGLRAQETQYF.

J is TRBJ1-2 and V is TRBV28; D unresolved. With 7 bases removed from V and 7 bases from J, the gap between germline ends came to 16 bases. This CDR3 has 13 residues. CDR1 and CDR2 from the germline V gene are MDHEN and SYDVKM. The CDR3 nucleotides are TGTGCCAGCAAGGGCGCATCAGATCGTGGCTACACCTTC. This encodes CASKGASDRGYTF.

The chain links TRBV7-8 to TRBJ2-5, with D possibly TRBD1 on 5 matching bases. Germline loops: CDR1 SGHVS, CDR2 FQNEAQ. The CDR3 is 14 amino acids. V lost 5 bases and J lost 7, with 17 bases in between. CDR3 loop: CASSAPAGSGTQYF. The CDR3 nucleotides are TGTGCCAGCAGCGCCCCCGCAGGGTCGGGGACCCAGTACTTC.

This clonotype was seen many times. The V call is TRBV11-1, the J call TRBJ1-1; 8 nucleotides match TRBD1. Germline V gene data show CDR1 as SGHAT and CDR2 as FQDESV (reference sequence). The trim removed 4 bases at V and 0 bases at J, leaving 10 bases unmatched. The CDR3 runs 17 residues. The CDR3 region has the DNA TGTGCCAGCAGCTACCCAAAAGGACAGGGAATGAACACTGAAGCTTTCTTT. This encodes CASSYPKGQGMNTEAFF.

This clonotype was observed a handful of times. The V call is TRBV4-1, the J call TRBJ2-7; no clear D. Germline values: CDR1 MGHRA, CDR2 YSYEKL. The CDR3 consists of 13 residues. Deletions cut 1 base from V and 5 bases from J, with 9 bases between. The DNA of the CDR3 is TGCGCCAGCAGCCAAGTCGTTCTCAACGAGCAGTACTTC. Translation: CASSQVVLNEQYF.

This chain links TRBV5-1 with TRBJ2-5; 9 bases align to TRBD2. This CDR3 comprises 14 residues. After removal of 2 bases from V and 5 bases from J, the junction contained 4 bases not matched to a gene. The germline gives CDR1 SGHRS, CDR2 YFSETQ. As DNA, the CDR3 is TGCGCCAGCAGCTTCGGGACTAGCTCGGAGACCCAGTACTTC. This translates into CASSFGTSSETQYF.

The CDR3 sequence is CASSERTPTGYTF. In nucleotides, the CDR3 is TGTGCCAGCAGTGAAAGGACACCAACTGGCTACACCTTC. The J gene is TRBJ1-2, the V gene TRBV6-1; D is perhaps TRBD1 (5 bases). The CDR3 length is 13 residues. Trimming took off 2 bases at V and 7 bases at J, with 11 bases between the two ends. Germline CDR1 MNHNS, CDR2 SASEGT.

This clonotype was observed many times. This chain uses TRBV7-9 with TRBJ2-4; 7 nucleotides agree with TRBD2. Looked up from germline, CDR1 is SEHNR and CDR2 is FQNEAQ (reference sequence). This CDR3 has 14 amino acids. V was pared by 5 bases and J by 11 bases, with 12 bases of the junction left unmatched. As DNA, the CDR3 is TGTGCCAGCAGCCACACTGGGGGGGGAGTGTTTCAGTACTTC. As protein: CASSHTGGGVFQYF. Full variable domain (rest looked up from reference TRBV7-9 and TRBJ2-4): DTGVSQNPRHKITKRGQNVTFRCDPISEHNRLYWYRQTLGQGPEFLTYFQNEAQLEKSRLLSDRFSAERPKGSFSTLEIQRTEQGDSAMYLCASSHTGGGVFQYFGAGTRLSVL.

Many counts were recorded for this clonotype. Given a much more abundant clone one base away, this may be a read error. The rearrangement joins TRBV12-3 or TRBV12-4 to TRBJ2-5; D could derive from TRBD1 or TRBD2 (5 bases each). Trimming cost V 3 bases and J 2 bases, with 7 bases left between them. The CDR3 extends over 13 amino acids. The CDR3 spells CASSFWGQETQYF. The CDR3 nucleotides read TGTGCCAGCAGTTTTTGGGGGCAAGAGACCCAGTACTTC.

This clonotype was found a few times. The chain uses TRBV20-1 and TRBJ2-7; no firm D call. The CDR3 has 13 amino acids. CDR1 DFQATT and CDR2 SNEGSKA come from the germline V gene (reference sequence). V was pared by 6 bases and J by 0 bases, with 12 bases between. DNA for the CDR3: TGCAGTGCCCCATTGCCGGTCTCCTACGAGCAGTACTTC. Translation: CSAPLPVSYEQYF.

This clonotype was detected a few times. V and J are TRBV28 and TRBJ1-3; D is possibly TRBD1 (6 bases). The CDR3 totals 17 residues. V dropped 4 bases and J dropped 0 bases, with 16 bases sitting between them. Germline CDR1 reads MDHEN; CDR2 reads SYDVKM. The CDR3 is CASSSPGGGISGNTIYF. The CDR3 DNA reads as TGTGCCAGCAGTTCCCCTGGGGGGGGCATCTCTGGAAACACCATATATTTT.

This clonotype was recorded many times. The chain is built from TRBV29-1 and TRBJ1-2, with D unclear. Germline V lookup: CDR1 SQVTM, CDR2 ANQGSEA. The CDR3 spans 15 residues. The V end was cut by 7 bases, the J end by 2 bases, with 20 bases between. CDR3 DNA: TGCAGCGGGATCCCCGCGGGCGGTACGAACTATGGCTACACCTTC. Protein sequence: CSGIPAGGTNYGYTF. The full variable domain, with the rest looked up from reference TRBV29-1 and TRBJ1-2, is SAVISQKPSRDICQRGTSLTIQCQVDSQVTMMFWYRQQPGQSLTLIATANQGSEATYESGFVIDKFPISRPNLTFSTLTVSNMSPEDSSIYLCSGIPAGGTNYGYTFGSGTRLTVV.

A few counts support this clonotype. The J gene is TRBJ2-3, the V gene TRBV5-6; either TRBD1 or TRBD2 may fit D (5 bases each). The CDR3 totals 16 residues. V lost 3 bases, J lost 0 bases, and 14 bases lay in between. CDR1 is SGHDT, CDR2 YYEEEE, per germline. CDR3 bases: TGTGCCAGCAGCTCCGGGACCCTCGCTAGCACAGATACGCAGTATTTT. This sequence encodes CASSSGTLASTDTQYF.

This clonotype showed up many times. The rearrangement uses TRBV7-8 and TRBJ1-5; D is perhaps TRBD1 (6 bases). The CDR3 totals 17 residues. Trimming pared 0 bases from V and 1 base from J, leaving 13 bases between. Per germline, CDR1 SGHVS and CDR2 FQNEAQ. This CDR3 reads CASSLALNRVSNQPQHF. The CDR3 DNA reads TGTGCCAGCAGCTTAGCGTTGAACAGGGTCAGCAATCAGCCCCAGCATTTT.

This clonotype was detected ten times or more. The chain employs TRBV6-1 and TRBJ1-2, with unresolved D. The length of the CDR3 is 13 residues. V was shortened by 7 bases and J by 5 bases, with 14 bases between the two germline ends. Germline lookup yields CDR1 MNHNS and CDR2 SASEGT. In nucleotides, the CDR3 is TGTGCCAGCATTCCCGACATCTGGTATGGCTACACCTTC. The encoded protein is CASIPDIWYGYTF.

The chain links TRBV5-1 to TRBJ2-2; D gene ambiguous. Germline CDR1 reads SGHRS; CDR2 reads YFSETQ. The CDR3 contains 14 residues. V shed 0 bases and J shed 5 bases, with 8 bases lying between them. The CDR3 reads CASSLEVETGELFF. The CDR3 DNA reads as TGCGCCAGCAGCTTGGAGGTGGAGACCGGGGAGCTGTTTTTT.

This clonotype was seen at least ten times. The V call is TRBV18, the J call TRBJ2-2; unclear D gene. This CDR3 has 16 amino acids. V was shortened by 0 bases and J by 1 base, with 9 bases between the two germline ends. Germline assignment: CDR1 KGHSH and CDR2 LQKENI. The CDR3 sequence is CASSPPAMGNTGELFF. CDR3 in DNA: TGTGCCAGCTCACCACCTGCCATGGGGAACACCGGGGAGCTGTTTTTT.

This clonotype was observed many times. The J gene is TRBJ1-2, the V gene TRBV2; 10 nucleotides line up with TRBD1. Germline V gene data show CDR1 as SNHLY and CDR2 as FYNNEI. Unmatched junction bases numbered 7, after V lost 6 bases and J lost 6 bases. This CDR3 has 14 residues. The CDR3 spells CASRTGTGANGYTF. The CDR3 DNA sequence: TGTGCCAGCAGGACAGGGACAGGGGCTAATGGCTACACCTTC.

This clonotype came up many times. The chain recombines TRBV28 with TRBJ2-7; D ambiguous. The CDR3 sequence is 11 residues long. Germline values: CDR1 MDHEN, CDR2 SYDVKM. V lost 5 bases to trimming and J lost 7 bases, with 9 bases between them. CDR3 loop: CASSGYEEQYF. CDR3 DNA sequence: TGTGCCAGCAGTGGGTATGAAGAGCAGTACTTC.

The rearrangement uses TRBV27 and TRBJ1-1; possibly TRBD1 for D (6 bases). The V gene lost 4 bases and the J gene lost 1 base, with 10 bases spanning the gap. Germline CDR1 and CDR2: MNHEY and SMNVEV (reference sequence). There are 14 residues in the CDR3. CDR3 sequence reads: CASSSGVTNTEAFF. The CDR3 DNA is TGTGCCAGCAGTTCAGGGGTCACGAACACTGAAGCTTTCTTT.